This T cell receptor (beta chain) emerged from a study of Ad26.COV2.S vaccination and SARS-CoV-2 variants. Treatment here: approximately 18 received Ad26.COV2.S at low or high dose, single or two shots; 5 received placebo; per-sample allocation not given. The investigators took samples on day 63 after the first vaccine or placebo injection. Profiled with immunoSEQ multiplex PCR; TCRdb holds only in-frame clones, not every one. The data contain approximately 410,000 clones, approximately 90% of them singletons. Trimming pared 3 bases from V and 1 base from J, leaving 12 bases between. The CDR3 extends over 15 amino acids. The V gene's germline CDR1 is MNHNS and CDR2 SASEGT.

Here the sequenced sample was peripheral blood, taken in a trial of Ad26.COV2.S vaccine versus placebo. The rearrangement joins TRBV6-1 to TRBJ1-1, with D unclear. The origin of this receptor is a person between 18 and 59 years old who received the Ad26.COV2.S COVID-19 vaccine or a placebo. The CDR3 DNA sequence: TGTGCCAGCAGTGAGCAGCCATCAGCGAACACTGAAGCTTTCTTT. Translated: CASSEQPSANTEAFF.